This T cell receptor beta chain was captured by sequencing in a study of control samples from healthy donors and cancer patients. Sequencing used immunoSEQ multiplex PCR; TCRdb keeps in-frame clones, though not all of them. This table holds about 150,000 clones, approximately 94% found once. Germline lookup yields CDR1 SNHLY and CDR2 FYNNEI. The CDR3 totals 17 residues. The V end was cut by 1 base, the J end by 7 bases, with 23 bases between. The source of this sequence is a woman aged 18-29 years in good health. The chain is built from TRBV2 and TRBJ2-7; D possibly corresponds to TRBD2 (5 bases). The sample was blood. In DNA form, the CDR3 reads TGTGCCAGCAGTGAAGGGTTTATAGGACTGGGGAAGCGAGAGCAGTACTTC. Translation: CASSEGFIGLGKREQYF.